This T cell receptor (beta chain) was captured by sequencing in a study of blood T cell repertoires in COVID-19. Profiling relied on immunoSEQ multiplex PCR, and the TCRdb table lists in-frame clones only, not all of them. The table has approximately 350,000 clones, 80% to 90% seen once. Participants' reported clinical history set cohort assignment. This CDR3 is built from 17 residues. Germline loops: CDR1 SGHKS, CDR2 YYEKEE (reference sequence). V lost 3 bases, J lost 4 bases, and 12 bases stayed unmatched. Material: PBMCs or T cells enriched from blood (not recorded which). The receptor was isolated from a man between 18 and 35 years old who had recovered from COVID-19. The chain combines TRBV5-5 with TRBJ2-5, with 10 positions matching TRBD1. In DNA, the CDR3 is TGTGCCAGCAGCTCTCAGCCCGGGACAGGGGTCCGAGAGACCCAGTACTTC. It is translated as CASSSQPGTGVRETQYF.